This TCR beta chain was identified in a study of CD8 T cells in Susac syndrome. An input of about 0.5 to 1 ug of RNA was subjected to reverse transcription using random hexamers. TCRdb recomputed calls from the immunoSEQ multiplex PCR reads with MiXCR, one row per CDR3 protein. The sample yields about 84,000 distinct CDR3 sequences, approximately 96% seen once. Germline lookup yields CDR1 MNHEY and CDR2 SVGAGI. Deletions cut 4 bases from V and 6 bases from J, with 7 bases between. The CDR3 has 12 amino acids. This clonotype was observed a few times. Material for sequencing was CD8+ T cells from PBMCs. V and J are TRBV6-5 and TRBJ2-1; no clear D gene. This TCR came from a human donor with Susac syndrome. The CDR3: CASSLGLNEQFF. CDR3 coding DNA: TGTGCCAGCAGTTTAGGGCTCAATGAGCAGTTCTTC.